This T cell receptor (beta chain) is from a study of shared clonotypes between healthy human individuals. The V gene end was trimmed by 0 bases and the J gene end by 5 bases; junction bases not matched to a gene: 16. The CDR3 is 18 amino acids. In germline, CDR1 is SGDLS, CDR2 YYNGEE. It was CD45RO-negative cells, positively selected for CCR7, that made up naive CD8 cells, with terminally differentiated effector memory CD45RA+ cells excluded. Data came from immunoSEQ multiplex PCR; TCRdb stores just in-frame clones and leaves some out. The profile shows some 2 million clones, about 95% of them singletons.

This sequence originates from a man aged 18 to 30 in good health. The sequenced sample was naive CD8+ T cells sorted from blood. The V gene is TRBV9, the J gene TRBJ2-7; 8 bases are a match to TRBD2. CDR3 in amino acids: CASSVALVAGKVDHEQYF. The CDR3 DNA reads TGTGCCAGCAGCGTAGCTTTAGTAGCGGGAAAGGTCGATCACGAGCAGTACTTC.